The 8 T cell receptor beta chains below were found in one sample sequenced in a study of radiotherapy plus CTLA-4 blockade in lung cancer. Using immunoSEQ multiplex PCR, the repertoire was profiled, and TCRdb retains in-frame clones only, with some absent. The top ten clones hold around 24% of a sample with 15,000 to 20,000 clones, roughly 86% of them seen once. The material was peripheral blood, obtained from a patient treated with radiotherapy plus ipilimumab. The receptor source for this set is a human donor with non-small cell lung cancer whose response to radiotherapy plus ipilimumab could not be evaluated.

V gene TRBV10-2 combines with J gene TRBJ1-3; no reliable D call. The V end lost 3 bases, the J end lost 0 bases, and 6 bases lay between the germline ends. CDR1 is WSHSY and CDR2 is SAAADI in the germline V gene. The CDR3 is 14 residues long. For the CDR3, the DNA is TGCGCCAGCAGTGACCCCCACTCTGGAAACACCATATATTTT. Residues: CASSDPHSGNTIYF.

The chain recombines TRBV28 with TRBJ2-2; no reliable D call. This CDR3 is 11 amino acids long. The V end lost 2 bases, the J end lost 15 bases, and 10 bases lay between the germline ends. CDR1 is MDHEN, CDR2 SYDVKM, per germline. The CDR3 reads CASSLVSQMFF. CDR3 nucleotides: TGTGCCAGCAGTTTAGTTTCTCAGATGTTTTTT.

The chain links TRBV4-2 to TRBJ1-3, with a tentative D call TRBD1 (5 bases). Germline values: CDR1 LGHNA, CDR2 YNFKEQ. The V end lost 0 bases, the J end lost 0 bases, and 9 bases lay between the germline ends. CDR3 size: 16 residues. Here the CDR3 DNA reads TGTGCCAGCAGCCAAGATGGGGCCTACTCTGGAAACACCATATATTTT. This codes for CASSQDGAYSGNTIYF.

The V gene is TRBV5-6, the J gene TRBJ1-5; 11 bases are a match to TRBD1. The CDR3 covers 16 residues. Germline CDR1 and CDR2: SGHDT and YYEEEE. V was pared by 1 base and J by 3 bases, with 3 bases of the junction left unmatched. CDR3 amino acids: CASSLLGQGVNQPQHF. The CDR3 coding sequence is TGTGCCAGCAGCTTGTTGGGACAGGGGGTCAATCAGCCCCAGCATTTT.

The chain couples TRBV19 to TRBJ2-2; D is unresolved. The CDR3 is 15 residues long. Germline values: CDR1 LNHDA, CDR2 SQIVND (reference sequence). The germline V and J ends were trimmed by 1 base and 2 bases, with 8 bases remaining between them. In DNA form, the CDR3 reads TGTGCCAGTAGTATAGTAGCACTTAACACCGGGGAGCTGTTTTTT. This encodes CASSIVALNTGELFF.

Here the CDR3 reads CASSLSFGGGHQETQYF. DNA of the CDR3: TGCGCCAGCAGCTTGTCTTTTGGCGGGGGGCACCAAGAGACCCAGTACTTC. V usage is TRBV5-1 and J usage is TRBJ2-5; 8 nucleotides match TRBD2. In germline, CDR1 is SGHRS, CDR2 YFSETQ. Trimming removed 1 base from V and 0 bases from J; junction bases left unmatched: 8. CDR3 length equals 17 residues. The variable domain in full, with the rest retrieved from reference TRBV5-1 and TRBJ2-5, is KAGVTQTPRYLIKTRGQQVTLSCSPISGHRSVSWYQQTPGQGLQFLFEYFSETQRNKGNFPGRFSGRQFSNSRSEMNVSTLELGDSALYLCASSLSFGGGHQETQYFGPGTRLLVL.

The chain recombines TRBV28 with TRBJ2-7; 8 bases are shared with TRBD2. This CDR3 region has 14 residues. V lost 5 bases to trimming and J lost 2 bases; unmatched junction nucleotides: 5. Germline V lookup: CDR1 MDHEN, CDR2 SYDVKM. CDR3 in amino acids: CASSPPGLAYEQYF. CDR3 nucleotide sequence: TGTGCCAGCAGTCCTCCGGGACTAGCCTACGAGCAGTACTTC.

The chain uses TRBV4-2 and TRBJ2-5; weak D call: TRBD1 (5 bases). Germline CDR1 and CDR2: LGHNA and YNFKEQ. This CDR3 is 17 amino acids long. V dropped 0 bases and J dropped 7 bases, with 21 bases sitting between them. The CDR3 is CASSQDLDITTTGTQYF. The CDR3 nucleotides read TGTGCCAGCAGCCAAGATCTGGACATTACGACCACAGGGACCCAGTACTTC.